This entry features one TCR beta chain sequence. These data originate in a study of blood T cell repertoires in COVID-19. Study overall: Acute-phase and convalescent COVID-19 samples originated in the United States, Italy and Spain. The analysed material was cDNA or gDNA that came from T cells, B-cell-depleted T cells, or PBMCs.

Looked up from germline, CDR1 is SGDLS and CDR2 is YYNGEE. CDR3 length: 14 residues. V was clipped by 3 bases and J by 0 bases, with 10 bases between them. In the authors' workflow: Reference gene primer amplification gave estimated nucleated cell counts. Measured with immunoSEQ multiplex PCR; TCRdb has only the in-frame clones, and not every one. V and J calls and clone size are given by that table; D and trimming were obtained from the DNA. This sample has about 280,000 clones; approximately 83% occur once, and the top ten carry about 2.2%. The chain uses TRBV9 and TRBJ2-7; D is possibly TRBD2 (6 bases). The sample comprised peripheral blood. The receptor comes from a woman in her thirties who had recovered from COVID-19. CDR3 nucleotides: TGTGCCAGCAGCGGGATAGCGGACTCCTACGAGCAGTACTTC. Its protein is CASSGIADSYEQYF. Full variable domain (outside the CDR3, taken from reference TRBV9 and TRBJ2-7): DSGVTQTPKHLITATGQRVTLRCSPRSGDLSVYWYQQSLDQGLQFLIQYYNGEERAKGNILERFSAQQFPDLHSELNLSSLELGDSALYFCASSGIADSYEQYFGPGTRLTVT.